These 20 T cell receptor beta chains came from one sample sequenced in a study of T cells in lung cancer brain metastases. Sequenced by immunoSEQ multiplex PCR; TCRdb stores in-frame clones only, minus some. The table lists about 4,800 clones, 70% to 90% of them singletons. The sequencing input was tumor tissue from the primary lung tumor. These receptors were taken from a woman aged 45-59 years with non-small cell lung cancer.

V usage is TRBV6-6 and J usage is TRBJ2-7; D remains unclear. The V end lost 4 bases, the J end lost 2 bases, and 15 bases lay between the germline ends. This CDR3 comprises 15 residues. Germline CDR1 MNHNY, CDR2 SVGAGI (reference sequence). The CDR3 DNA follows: TGTGCCAGCAGTTCCGGGCCGGGTCTAACCTACGAGCAGTACGTC. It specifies CASSSGPGLTYEQYV.

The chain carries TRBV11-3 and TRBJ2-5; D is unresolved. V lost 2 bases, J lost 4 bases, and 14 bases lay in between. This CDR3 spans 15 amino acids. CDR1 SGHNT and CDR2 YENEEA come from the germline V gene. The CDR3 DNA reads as TGTGCCAGCAGCTTACACCCACTATCTGTAGAGACCCAGTACTTC. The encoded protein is CASSLHPLSVETQYF.

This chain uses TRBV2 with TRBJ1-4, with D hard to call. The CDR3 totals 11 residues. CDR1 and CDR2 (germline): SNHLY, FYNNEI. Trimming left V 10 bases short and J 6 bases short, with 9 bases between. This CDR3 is CATGGDEKLFF. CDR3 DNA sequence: TGTGCCACGGGAGGTGATGAAAAACTGTTTTTT.

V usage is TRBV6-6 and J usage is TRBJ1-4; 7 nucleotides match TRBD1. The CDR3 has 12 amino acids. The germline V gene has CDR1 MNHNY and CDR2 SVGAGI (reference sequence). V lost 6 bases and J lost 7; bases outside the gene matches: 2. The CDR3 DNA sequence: TGTGCCAGCAGCCAGGGGGGTGAAAAACTGTTTTTT. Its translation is CASSQGGEKLFF.

The CDR3 DNA follows: TGCGCCAGCAGCTTGAGGTCAATGCGGGACAGCTTTAATGAAAAACTGTTTTTT. Translated: CASSLRSMRDSFNEKLFF. The J gene is TRBJ1-4, the V gene TRBV5-1; TRBD1 aligns across 7 bases. V trimming: 1 base; J trimming: 4 bases; junction bases outside the gene matches: 13. This CDR3 region has 18 residues. Germline CDR1 and CDR2: SGHRS and YFSETQ.

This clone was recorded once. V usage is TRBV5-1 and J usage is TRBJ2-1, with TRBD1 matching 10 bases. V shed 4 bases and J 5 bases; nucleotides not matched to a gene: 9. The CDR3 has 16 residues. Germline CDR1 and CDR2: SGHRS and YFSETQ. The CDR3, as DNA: TGCGCCAGCAGCCTTCAGGGTGGGACAGGGGACAATGAGCAGTTCTTC. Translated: CASSLQGGTGDNEQFF.

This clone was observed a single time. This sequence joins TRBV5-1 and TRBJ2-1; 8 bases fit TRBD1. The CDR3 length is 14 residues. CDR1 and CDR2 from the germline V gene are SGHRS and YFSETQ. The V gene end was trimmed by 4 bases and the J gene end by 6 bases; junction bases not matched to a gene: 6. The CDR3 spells CASSQGAQGNEQFF. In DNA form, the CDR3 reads TGCGCCAGCAGCCAGGGGGCTCAGGGCAATGAGCAGTTCTTC.

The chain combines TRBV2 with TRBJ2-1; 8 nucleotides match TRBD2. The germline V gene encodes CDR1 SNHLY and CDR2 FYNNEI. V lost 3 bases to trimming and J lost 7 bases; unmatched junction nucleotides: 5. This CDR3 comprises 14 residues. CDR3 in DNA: TGTGCCAGCAGTGAGTGGCTAGCGGGTAATGAGCAGTTCTTC. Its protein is CASSEWLAGNEQFF.

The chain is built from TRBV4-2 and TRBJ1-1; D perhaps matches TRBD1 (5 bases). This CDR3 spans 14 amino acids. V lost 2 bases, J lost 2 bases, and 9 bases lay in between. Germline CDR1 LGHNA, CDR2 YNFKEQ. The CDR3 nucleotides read TGTGCCAGCAGCCAAACACAGGTAAACACTGAAGCTTTCTTT. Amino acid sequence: CASSQTQVNTEAFF.

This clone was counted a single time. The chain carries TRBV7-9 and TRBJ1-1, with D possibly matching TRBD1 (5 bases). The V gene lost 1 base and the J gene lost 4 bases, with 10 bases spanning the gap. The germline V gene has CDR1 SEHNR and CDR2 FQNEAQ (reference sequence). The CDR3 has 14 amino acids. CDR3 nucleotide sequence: TGTGCCAGCAGCTTAGGGGGGACGGGCACTGAAGCTTTCTTT. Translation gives CASSLGGTGTEAFF.

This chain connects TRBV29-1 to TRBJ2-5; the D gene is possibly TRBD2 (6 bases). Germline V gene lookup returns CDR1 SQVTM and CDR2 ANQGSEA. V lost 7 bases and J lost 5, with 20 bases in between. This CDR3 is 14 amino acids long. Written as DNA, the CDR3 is TGCAGCGCGACCTCGGGGGAACTCAGGGAGACCCAGTACTTC. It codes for CSATSGELRETQYF.

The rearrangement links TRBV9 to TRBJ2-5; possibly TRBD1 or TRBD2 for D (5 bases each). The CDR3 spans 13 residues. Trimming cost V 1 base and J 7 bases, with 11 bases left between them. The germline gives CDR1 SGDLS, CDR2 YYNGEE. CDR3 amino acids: CASSVYLGTTQYF. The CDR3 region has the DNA TGTGCCAGCAGCGTATATCTGGGGACGACCCAGTACTTC.

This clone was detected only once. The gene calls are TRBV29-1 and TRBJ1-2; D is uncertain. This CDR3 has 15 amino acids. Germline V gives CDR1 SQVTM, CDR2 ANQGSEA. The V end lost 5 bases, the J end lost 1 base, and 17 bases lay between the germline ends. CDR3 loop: CSVRHSDAVNYGYTF. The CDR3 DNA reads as TGCAGCGTTCGGCATTCGGATGCCGTTAACTATGGCTACACCTTC.

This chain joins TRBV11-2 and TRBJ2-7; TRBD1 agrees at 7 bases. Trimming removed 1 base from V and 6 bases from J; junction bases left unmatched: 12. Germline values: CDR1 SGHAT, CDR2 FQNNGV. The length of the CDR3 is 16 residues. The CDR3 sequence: CASSLGGTVKGSEQYV. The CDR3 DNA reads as TGTGCCAGCAGCTTAGGTGGGACAGTCAAAGGGAGCGAGCAGTACGTC.

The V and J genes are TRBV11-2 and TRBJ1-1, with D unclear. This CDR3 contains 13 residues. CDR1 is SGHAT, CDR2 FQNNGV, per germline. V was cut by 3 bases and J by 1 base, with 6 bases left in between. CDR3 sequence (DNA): TGTGCCAGCAGCTTCTCTGAGAACACTGAAGCTTTCTTT. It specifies CASSFSENTEAFF.

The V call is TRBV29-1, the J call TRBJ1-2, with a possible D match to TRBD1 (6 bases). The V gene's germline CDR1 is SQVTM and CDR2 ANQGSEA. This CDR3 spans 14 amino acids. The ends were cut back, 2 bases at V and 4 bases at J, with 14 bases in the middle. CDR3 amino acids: CSVENRGASYGYTF. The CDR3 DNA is TGCAGCGTTGAAAATAGGGGGGCGAGCTATGGCTACACCTTC.

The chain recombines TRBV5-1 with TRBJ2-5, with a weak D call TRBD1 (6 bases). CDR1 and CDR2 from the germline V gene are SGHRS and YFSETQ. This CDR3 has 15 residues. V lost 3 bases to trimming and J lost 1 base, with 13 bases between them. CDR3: CASSSLGAFQETQYF. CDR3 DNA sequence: TGCGCCAGCAGCTCCCTGGGGGCGTTCCAAGAGACCCAGTACTTC.

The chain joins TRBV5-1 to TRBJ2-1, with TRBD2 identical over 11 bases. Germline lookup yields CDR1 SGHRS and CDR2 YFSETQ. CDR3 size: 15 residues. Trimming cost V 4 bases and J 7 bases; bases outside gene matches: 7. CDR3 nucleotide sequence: TGCGCCAGCAGCGCACTAGCGGGAGCGGAGAATGAGCAGTTCTTC. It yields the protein CASSALAGAENEQFF.

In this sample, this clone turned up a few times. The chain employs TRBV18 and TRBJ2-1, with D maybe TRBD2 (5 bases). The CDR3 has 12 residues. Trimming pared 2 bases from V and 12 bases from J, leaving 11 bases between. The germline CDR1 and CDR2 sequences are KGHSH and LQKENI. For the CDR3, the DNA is TGTGCCAGCTCACCAGAAAGGGAGCGGCAGTTCTTC. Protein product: CASSPERERQFF. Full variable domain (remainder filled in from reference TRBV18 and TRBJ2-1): NAGVMQNPRHLVRRRGQEARLRCSPMKGHSHVYWYRQLPEEGLKFMVYLQKENIIDESGMPKERFSAEFPKEGPSILRIQQVVRGDSAAYFCASSPERERQFFGPGTRLTVL.

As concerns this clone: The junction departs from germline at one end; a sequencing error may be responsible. The CDR3, as DNA: TGTGCCAGCTCACCCTCGCAGGACATTCAGTATTTC. Translated: CASSPSQDIQYF. The rearrangement joins TRBV18 to TRBJ2-4; a weak D match, TRBD1 (5 bases). CDR1 and CDR2 (germline): KGHSH, LQKENI. CDR3 length equals 12 residues.